This T cell receptor (beta chain) comes out of a study of beta chain features in type 1 diabetes. As for the study in general: Sorted cell examination encompassed around 100,000,000 cells across all samples. Study observations and caveats: High-TCR-expressing cells could be over-represented by cDNA sequencing.

As to this clone: Its cognate antigen is unknown.

Expressed TCRB transcripts were sequenced because the entire RNA isolate underwent reverse transcription. Here immunoSEQ multiplex PCR was the method, and the copy in TCRdb shows in-frame clones only, minus some. Of about 210,000 clones detected, roughly 10% appear once; the ten largest clones hold 1% to 1.5%. The sequenced sample consisted of central memory CD4+ T cells from blood. The receptor's source is a man between 18 and 35 years old in good health.

The CDR3 is CASSGSSGLNNEQFF. Here the CDR3 DNA reads TGTGCCAGCAGCGGAAGTTCCGGACTAAACAATGAGCAGTTCTTC. V usage is TRBV7-2 and J usage is TRBJ2-1, with a weak D call TRBD2 (6 bases). The germline V and J ends were trimmed by 5 bases and 5 bases, with 16 bases remaining between them. The CDR3 extends over 15 amino acids. CDR1 is SGHTA, CDR2 FQGNSA, per germline.